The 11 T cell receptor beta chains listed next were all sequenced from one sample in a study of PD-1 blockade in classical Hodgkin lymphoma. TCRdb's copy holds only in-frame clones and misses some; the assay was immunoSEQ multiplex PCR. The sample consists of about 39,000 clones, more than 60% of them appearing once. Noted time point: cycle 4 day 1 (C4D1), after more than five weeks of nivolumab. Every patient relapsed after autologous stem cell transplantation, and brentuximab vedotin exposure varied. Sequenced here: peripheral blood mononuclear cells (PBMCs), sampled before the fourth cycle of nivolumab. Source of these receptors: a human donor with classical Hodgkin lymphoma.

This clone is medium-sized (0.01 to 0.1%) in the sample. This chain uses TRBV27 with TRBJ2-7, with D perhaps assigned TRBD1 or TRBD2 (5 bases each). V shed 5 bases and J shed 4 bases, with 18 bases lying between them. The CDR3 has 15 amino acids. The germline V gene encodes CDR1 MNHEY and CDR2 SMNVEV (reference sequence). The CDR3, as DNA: TGTGCCAGCAGTAACACCCCTGGGACCCGATACGAGCAGTACTTC. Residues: CASSNTPGTRYEQYF.

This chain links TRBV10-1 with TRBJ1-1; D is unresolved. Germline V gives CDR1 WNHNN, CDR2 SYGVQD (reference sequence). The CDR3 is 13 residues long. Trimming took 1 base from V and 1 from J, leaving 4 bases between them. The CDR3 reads CASSELENTEAFF. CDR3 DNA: TGCGCCAGCAGTGAGTTAGAGAACACTGAAGCTTTCTTT.

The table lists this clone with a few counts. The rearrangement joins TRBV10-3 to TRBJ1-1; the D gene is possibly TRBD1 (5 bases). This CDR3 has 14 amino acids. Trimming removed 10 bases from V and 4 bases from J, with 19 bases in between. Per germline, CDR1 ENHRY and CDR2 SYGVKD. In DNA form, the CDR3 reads TGTGCCAGCACCCTTGAGTCGGGGGGCACTGAAGCTTTCTTT. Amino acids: CASTLESGGTEAFF.

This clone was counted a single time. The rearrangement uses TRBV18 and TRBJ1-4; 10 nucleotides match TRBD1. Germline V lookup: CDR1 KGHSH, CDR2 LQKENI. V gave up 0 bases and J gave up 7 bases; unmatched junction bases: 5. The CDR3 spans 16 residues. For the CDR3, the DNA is TGTGCCAGCTCACCACCGACAGGGGGCAAAGGTGAAAAACTGTTTTTT. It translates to CASSPPTGGKGEKLFF.

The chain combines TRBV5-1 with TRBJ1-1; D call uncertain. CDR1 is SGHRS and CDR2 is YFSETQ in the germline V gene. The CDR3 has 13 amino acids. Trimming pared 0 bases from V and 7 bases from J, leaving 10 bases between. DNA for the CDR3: TGCGCCAGCAGCTTGGCCGGCCAGCGTGAAGCTTTCTTT. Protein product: CASSLAGQREAFF. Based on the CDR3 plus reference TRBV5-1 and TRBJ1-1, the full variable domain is KAGVTQTPRYLIKTRGQQVTLSCSPISGHRSVSWYQQTPGQGLQFLFEYFSETQRNKGNFPGRFSGRQFSNSRSEMNVSTLELGDSALYLCASSLAGQREAFFGQGTRLTVV.

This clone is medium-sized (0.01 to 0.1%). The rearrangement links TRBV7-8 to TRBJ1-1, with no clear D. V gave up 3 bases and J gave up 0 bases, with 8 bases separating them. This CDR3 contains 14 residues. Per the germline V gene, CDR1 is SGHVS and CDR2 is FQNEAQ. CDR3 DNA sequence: TGTGCCAGCAGCTTCTCCAATATGAACACTGAAGCTTTCTTT. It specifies CASSFSNMNTEAFF. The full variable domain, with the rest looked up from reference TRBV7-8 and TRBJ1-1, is GAGVSQSPRYKVAKRGQDVALRCDPISGHVSLFWYQQALGQGPEFLTYFQNEAQLDKSGLPSDRFFAERPEGSVSTLKIQRTQQEDSAVYLCASSFSNMNTEAFFGQGTRLTVV.

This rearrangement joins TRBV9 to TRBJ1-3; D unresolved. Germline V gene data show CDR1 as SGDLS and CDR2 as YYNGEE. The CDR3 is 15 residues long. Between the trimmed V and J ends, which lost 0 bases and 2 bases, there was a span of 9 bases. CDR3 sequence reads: CASSVGMRAGNTIYF. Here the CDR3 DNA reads TGTGCCAGCAGCGTAGGGATGAGGGCTGGAAACACCATATATTTT.

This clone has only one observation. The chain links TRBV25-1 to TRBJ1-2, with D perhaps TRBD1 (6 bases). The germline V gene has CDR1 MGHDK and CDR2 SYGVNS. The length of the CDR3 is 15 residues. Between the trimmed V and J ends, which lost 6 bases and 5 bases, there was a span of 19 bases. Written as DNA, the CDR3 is TGTGCCAGCAGCGGCCCCCTCGTACAGGGATATGGCTACACCTTC. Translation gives CASSGPLVQGYGYTF.

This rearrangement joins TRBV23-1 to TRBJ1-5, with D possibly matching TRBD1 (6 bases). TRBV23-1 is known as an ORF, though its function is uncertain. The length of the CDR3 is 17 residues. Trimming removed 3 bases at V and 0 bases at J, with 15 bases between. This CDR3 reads CASSHSRQAHSNQPQHF. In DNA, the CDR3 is TGCGCCAGCAGTCATTCAAGACAGGCACATAGCAATCAGCCCCAGCATTTT.

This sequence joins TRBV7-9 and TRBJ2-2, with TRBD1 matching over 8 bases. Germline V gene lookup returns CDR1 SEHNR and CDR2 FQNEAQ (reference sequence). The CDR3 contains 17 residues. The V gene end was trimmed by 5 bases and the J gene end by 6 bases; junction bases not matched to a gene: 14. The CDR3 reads CASSPGQGGWLAGELFF. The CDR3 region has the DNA TGTGCCAGCAGCCCAGGACAGGGTGGATGGTTAGCCGGGGAGCTGTTTTTT.

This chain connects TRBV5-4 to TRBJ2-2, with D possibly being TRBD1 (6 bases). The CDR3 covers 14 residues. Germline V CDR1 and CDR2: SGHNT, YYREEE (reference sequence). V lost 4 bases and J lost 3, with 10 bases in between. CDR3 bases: TGTGCCAGCAGCCTGGACAGACACACCGGGGAGCTGTTTTTT. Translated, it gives CASSLDRHTGELFF.